The entry below gives a single T cell receptor beta chain sequence along with its context. Other DNA sequences in the same sample also yield this CDR3. The sample originates from a study of blood T cell repertoires in COVID-19. Study as a whole: Acute and convalescent COVID-19 samples came from the United States, Italy and Spain.

Libraries were prepared by immunoSEQ multiplex PCR; TCRdb keeps only in-frame clonotypes and omits some of them. The data show 250,000 to 350,000 clones, 70% to 90% seen once. CDR1 is MNHEY, CDR2 SVGEGT, per germline. The CDR3 runs 16 residues. V lost 11 bases and J lost 4; bases outside the gene matches: 13. Sequenced sample: peripheral blood. The receptor's source is a woman younger than 45 with active or convalescent COVID-19. This chain connects TRBV6-2 or TRBV6-3 to TRBJ2-6; 8 bases match TRBD2. The CDR3 DNA follows: TGTGCCCGCTGTTTTCGGGGGGGGGCGGGGGCCAACGTCCTGACTTTC. The encoded protein is CARCFRGGAGANVLTF.